Following are 6 T cell receptor beta chains from one sample sequenced in a study of T cells after yellow fever vaccination. MiXCR, applied by TCRdb to the 5' RACE reads, yields one record per CDR3 protein. This repertoire shows about 580,000 distinct CDR3 sequences, about a sixth found once; its top ten account for approximately 15%. Sample: PBMCs, taken around 5 days after the first yellow fever vaccination. All receptors derive from a man younger than 35 who received the YFV17D yellow fever vaccine.

V and J are TRBV5-1 and TRBJ2-3; 7 bases match TRBD1. The germline V gene encodes CDR1 SGHRS and CDR2 YFSETQ. With V trimmed by 4 bases and J by 2 bases, 4 bases remained unmatched. This CDR3 contains 14 residues. The CDR3 DNA reads as TGCGCCAGCAGCAAGGGACAGTTCACAGATACGCAGTATTTT. As protein: CASSKGQFTDTQYF.

This clonotype was counted a few times. The chain recombines TRBV4-1 with TRBJ1-2; TRBD1 matches at 7 bases. The CDR3 is 15 residues long. J was trimmed by 4 bases and V by 6 bases; bases with no gene match: 11. Germline lookup yields CDR1 MGHRA and CDR2 YSYEKL. CDR3 coding DNA: TGCGCCAGCAGTAGTCCGGGACAGAGAACCTATGGCTACACCTTC. Its translation: CASSSPGQRTYGYTF.

The CDR3 here is CASSQGGFGGELFF. The CDR3 nucleotides are TGCGCCAGCAGCCAAGGCGGGTTCGGCGGGGAGCTGTTTTTT. V gene TRBV4-1 combines with J gene TRBJ2-2, with TRBD2 as a possible D gene (5 bases). CDR1 is MGHRA, CDR2 YSYEKL, per germline. The CDR3 runs to 14 residues. Trimming shortened V by 1 base and J by 7 bases, and 10 bases separated the two germline ends.

This clonotype appeared many times. The chain has TRBV5-1 and TRBJ1-2, with D uncertain. CDR1 is SGHRS, CDR2 YFSETQ, per germline. The CDR3 covers 14 residues. The germline V and J ends were trimmed by 0 bases and 2 bases, with 8 bases remaining between them. In DNA form, the CDR3 reads TGCGCCAGCAGCTTGGTCGTGGGGAACTATGGCTACACCTTC. Its protein product is CASSLVVGNYGYTF.

J is TRBJ1-1 and V is TRBV5-1; 7 bases agree with TRBD1. CDR1 and CDR2 from the germline V gene are SGHRS and YFSETQ. The CDR3 loop spans 15 amino acids. Trimming took 4 bases from V and 4 from J; bases not matched to a gene: 10. CDR3 nucleotide sequence: TGCGCCAGCAGCCTGGGACAGCCTGGGTCCACTGAAGCTTTCTTT. It is translated as CASSLGQPGSTEAFF.

This clonotype was detected a few times. The chain combines TRBV12-3 or TRBV12-4 with TRBJ1-2; the match to TRBD1 covers 7 bases. The CDR3 has 15 amino acids. V was clipped by 4 bases and J by 4 bases; unmatched bases: 9. The CDR3 nucleotides read TGTGCCAGCAGTTCCCCAGAGGGGGCCCTCTATGGCTACACCTTC. Protein product: CASSSPEGALYGYTF.